Listed below are T cell receptor beta chains from one sample, sequenced in a study of PD-1 blockade in mismatch repair-deficient tumors. Sequencing was performed with immunoSEQ multiplex PCR; in TCRdb, only in-frame clones are kept and a portion is missing. The sample yields over 30,000 clones, around 80% seen once. The input for sequencing was PBMCs, taken less than 7 weeks after starting pembrolizumab. These receptor sequences come from an adult with mismatch repair-deficient cancer. Both conserved end residues are part of each CDR3. D genes are given only for firm matches. Clone size is not always given. Where it is, it says once, few, many or a class for expanded clones.

CDR3nt | CDR3aa | abundance | d_gene | j_gene | v_gene
TGTGCCAGCAGCCAGAGCATTGCGACTAGCGTACTTTCCGGGGAGCTGTTTTTT | CASSQSIATSVLSGELFF | - | TRBD2 | TRBJ2-2 | TRBV11-2
TGTGCCCCCCCCGGACGGGGTGACAATCAGCCCCAGCATTTT | CAPPGRGDNQPQHF | - | - | TRBJ1-5 | TRBV6-5
TGTGCCAGCAGGCGTGTCCCCACAGATACGCAGTATTTT | CASRRVPTDTQYF | - | - | TRBJ2-3 | TRBV27
TGTGCCAGCAGTTTAGGGTTTCGGGGGTCCGAGCAGTACTTC | CASSLGFRGSEQYF | - | - | TRBJ2-7 | TRBV28
TGTGCCAGCAGTTTTTCGGGATCTAGCAATCAGCCCCAGCATTTT | CASSFSGSSNQPQHF | - | - | TRBJ1-5 | TRBV28
TGTGCCAGCAGCAAAGTTTTTAATGTACTAGAACCTGATAGGGACAGGGGATCCGAGACCCAGTACTTC | CASSKVFNVLEPDRDRGSETQYF | - | - | TRBJ2-5 | TRBV21-1
TGTGCCTGGAGACGGACAGGGCCGGGGGAAAAACTGTTTTTT | CAWRRTGPGEKLFF | - | TRBD1 | TRBJ1-4 | TRBV30
TGTGCCAGCAGACCCCGACAGGGGATGAACACTGAAGCTTTCTTT | CASRPRQGMNTEAFF | - | TRBD1 | TRBJ1-1 | TRBV5-8
TGTGCCAGTAGTCTGACGGGACAGCTCACAGATACGCAGTATTTT | CASSLTGQLTDTQYF | - | TRBD1 | TRBJ2-3 | TRBV19
TGCAGCGTGGGCACTAGCGGGAGTACAGATACGCAGTATTTT | CSVGTSGSTDTQYF | once | TRBD2 | TRBJ2-3 | TRBV29-1
TGCGCCAGCAGCCTATGGACAGGGGGCGGTTCGAGTGAGCAGTACTTC | CASSLWTGGGSSEQYF | - | TRBD1 | TRBJ2-7 | TRBV5-1
TGTGCCAGCAGCCGGAGACTAGCGGGAGTGGATGAGCAGTTCTTC | CASSRRLAGVDEQFF | - | TRBD2 | TRBJ2-1 | TRBV7-3
TGTGCCTGGATGGTCGGAGGGGAGCAGTACTTC | CAWMVGGEQYF | few | - | TRBJ2-7 | TRBV30
TGCGCCAGCACCATCGACAGGGGAGGTTACACCTTC | CASTIDRGGYTF | - | TRBD1 | TRBJ1-2 | TRBV5-1
TGTGCCATCAGTGAAGGGACAGCTGCAACTAATGAAAAACTGTTTTTT | CAISEGTAATNEKLFF | - | TRBD1 | TRBJ1-4 | TRBV10-3